In this sample, the clone carrying this TCR beta chain turned up many times. Germline V gene lookup returns CDR1 SGHTA and CDR2 FQGNSA. V lost 5 bases and J 8 bases, leaving 21 bases between the germline ends. The CDR3 consists of 15 residues. Profiled with immunoSEQ multiplex PCR; TCRdb holds only in-frame clones, not every one. This sample yields 150,000 to 200,000 clones, of which roughly 85% are seen a single time; 26% belongs to the top ten. This sample is drawn from a study of blood T cell repertoires in COVID-19. Study information: Samples representing acute and convalescent COVID-19 were sourced from the United States, Italy and Spain. Sample material is recorded as cDNA or gDNA derived from T cells, B-cell-depleted T cells, or PBMCs.

The V gene is TRBV7-2, the J gene TRBJ1-2; tentatively, D is TRBD1 (5 bases). Sample: peripheral blood. The clonotype comes from a woman between 70 and 85 years old with acute or convalescent COVID-19. DNA of the CDR3: TGTGCCAGCAGCCCCAAGCCCTCAGGGTCCCTCGGCTACACCTTC. It specifies CASSPKPSGSLGYTF.